The entry below describes one T cell receptor (beta chain). This entry comes from a study of CD8+ T cells in alopecia areata. The CDR3 length is 13 residues. Trimming stripped 1 base from V and 9 bases from J, with 10 bases between. CDR1 is SGHAT, CDR2 FQNNGV, per germline. It was cDNA, reverse transcribed from extracted RNA, that served as the sequencing template. Profiling relied on immunoSEQ multiplex PCR, and the TCRdb table lists in-frame clones only, not all of them. The sample gives approximately 300,000 clones, roughly 64% of which show up once; under 2% is in the top ten. The treatment denotes: oral pan-JAK inhibitor, 5-10 mg twice daily.

The chain recombines TRBV11-2 with TRBJ2-1; D perhaps matches TRBD2 (5 bases). The material was CD4+ T cells sorted from blood, obtained at week 24, from a patient treated with tofacitinib. This clonotype was sampled from a human donor with alopecia areata. CDR3 residues: CASSLVWESEQFF. The CDR3 coding sequence is TGTGCCAGCAGCTTAGTATGGGAGAGTGAGCAGTTCTTC.